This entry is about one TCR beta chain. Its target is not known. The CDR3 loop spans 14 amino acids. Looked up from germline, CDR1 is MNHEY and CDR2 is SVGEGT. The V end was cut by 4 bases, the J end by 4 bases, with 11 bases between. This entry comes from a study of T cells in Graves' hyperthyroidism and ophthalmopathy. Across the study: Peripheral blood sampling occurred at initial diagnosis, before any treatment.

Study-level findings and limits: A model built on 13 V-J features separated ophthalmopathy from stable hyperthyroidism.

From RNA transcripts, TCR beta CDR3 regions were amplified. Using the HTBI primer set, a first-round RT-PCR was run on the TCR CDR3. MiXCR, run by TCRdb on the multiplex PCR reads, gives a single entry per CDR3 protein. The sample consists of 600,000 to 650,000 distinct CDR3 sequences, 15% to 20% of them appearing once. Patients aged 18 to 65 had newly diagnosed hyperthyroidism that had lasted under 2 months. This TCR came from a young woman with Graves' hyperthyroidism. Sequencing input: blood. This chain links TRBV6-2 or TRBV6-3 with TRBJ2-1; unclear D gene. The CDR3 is CASSFQTAYNEQFF. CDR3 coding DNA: TGTGCCAGCAGTTTCCAAACAGCTTACAATGAGCAGTTCTTC.